The 18 T cell receptor beta chains below were found in one sample sequenced in a study of T cells in Graves' hyperthyroidism and ophthalmopathy. From RNA transcripts, TCR beta CDR3 regions were amplified. The HTBI primer set drove a first-round RT-PCR of the TCR CDR3. TCRdb analysed the multiplex PCR reads with MiXCR anew, one entry per CDR3 protein. In the table there are 800,000 or so distinct CDR3 sequences, over 35% of which are singletons. Sequencing was performed on blood. The source of these receptors is a man aged 18 to 35 with Graves' hyperthyroidism.

About this clonotype: The limits of the CDR3 on the DNA are not certain, so only TCRdb's listed CDR3 is given. V usage is TRBV10-2 and J usage is TRBJ2-5; the table's D call TRBD1 went unverified against the DNA. In germline, CDR1 is WSHSY, CDR2 SAAADI. The CDR3 spans 20 amino acids, including both terminal residues. The CDR3 protein is CASSAMYLCATGVGQETQYF.

This clonotype was seen ten or more times. The CDR3 region is CASSLASADTEAFF. The DNA for the CDR3 is TGTGCCAGCAGCTTAGCCTCTGCGGATACTGAAGCTTTCTTT. The chain combines TRBV7-6 with TRBJ1-1; D remains unclear. Trimming took 0 bases from V and 5 from J, leaving 10 bases between them. CDR1 is SGHVS and CDR2 is FNYEAQ in the germline V gene. There are 14 residues in the CDR3.

This clonotype came up many times. The V gene is TRBV4-1, the J gene TRBJ2-7; no clear D gene. Between the trimmed V and J ends, which lost 0 bases and 5 bases, there was a span of 2 bases. From germline, CDR1 is MGHRA and CDR2 YSYEKL. The CDR3 contains 11 residues. The CDR3 DNA follows: TGCGCCAGCAGCCAAGATGACGAGCAGTACTTC. This encodes CASSQDDEQYF.

This clonotype has a handful of counts. The chain joins TRBV6-5 to TRBJ2-5, with TRBD1 matching over 8 bases. V gave up 7 bases and J gave up 5 bases; unmatched junction bases: 9. From germline, CDR1 is MNHEY and CDR2 SVGAGI. The CDR3 contains 14 residues. Here the CDR3 DNA reads TGTGCCAGCAAAGTAGGACAGGGAAGGGAGACCCAGTACTTC. Translating it yields CASKVGQGRETQYF.

This chain joins TRBV5-1 and TRBJ1-1; D gene unclear. CDR1 and CDR2 from the germline V gene are SGHRS and YFSETQ. This CDR3 region has 15 residues. Trimming cost V 3 bases and J 4 bases, with 16 bases left between them. The CDR3: CASSWSLGFGTEAFF. The DNA of the CDR3 is TGCGCCAGCAGCTGGAGCTTGGGGTTCGGCACTGAAGCTTTCTTT.

On this clonotype itself: A junction boundary mismatches the germline segment, possibly from a read error. The V and J genes are TRBV7-7 and TRBJ1-3; maybe TRBD1 (6 bases). The CDR3 extends over 15 amino acids. Looked up from germline, CDR1 is SSHAT and CDR2 is FNYEAQ (reference sequence). In nucleotides, the CDR3 is TGTGCTAGCAGCTTAGCAGGGGACGAGGGGAACACCATATATTTT. Amino acids: CASSLAGDEGNTIYF.

This clonotype was observed a handful of times. The rearrangement links TRBV7-9 to TRBJ2-7; D may match TRBD1 or TRBD2 (5 bases each). Germline assignment: CDR1 SEHNR and CDR2 FQNEAQ (reference sequence). The CDR3 loop spans 12 amino acids. Trimming stripped 5 bases from V and 3 bases from J, with 8 bases between. This CDR3 is CASSEGIYEQYF. In DNA form, the CDR3 reads TGTGCCAGCAGCGAGGGGATCTACGAGCAGTACTTC.

A few counts support this clonotype. The chain combines TRBV29-1 with TRBJ2-2; 11 bases are shared with TRBD1. V lost 4 bases and J lost 4; bases outside the gene matches: 2. CDR1 and CDR2 (germline): SQVTM, ANQGSEA. The CDR3 is made up of 14 amino acids. CDR3 amino acids: CSVVGTGGTGELFF. The CDR3 nucleotides read TGCAGCGTTGTGGGGACAGGGGGCACCGGGGAGCTGTTTTTT.

The chain joins TRBV6-1 to TRBJ1-5; D is unclear. Germline V gene sequence: CDR1 MNHNS, CDR2 SASEGT. V was cut by 8 bases and J by 2 bases, with 13 bases left in between. The CDR3 is 14 residues long. Here the CDR3 reads CASAFREGNQPQHF. The CDR3 DNA sequence: TGTGCCAGCGCCTTCCGAGAAGGCAATCAGCCCCAGCATTTT.

The V call is TRBV20-1, the J call TRBJ1-5; 7 bases fit TRBD1. This CDR3 contains 14 residues. V was clipped by 5 bases and J by 8 bases; unmatched bases: 12. Germline-derived CDR1 and CDR2 are DFQATT and SNEGSKA (reference sequence). CDR3 coding DNA: TGCAGTGCTGCCGAGGGGGCCGGCTATGAGCCCCAGCATTTT. It specifies CSAAEGAGYEPQHF.

On this clonotype: A single base separates this from a much larger clone, so it may be a read error. The gene calls are TRBV25-1 and TRBJ1-2; tentatively, D is TRBD1 (5 bases). Germline values: CDR1 MGHDK, CDR2 SYGVNS. Trimming pared 2 bases from V and 2 bases from J, leaving 9 bases between. The CDR3 totals 14 residues. CDR3 nucleotide sequence: TGTGCCAGCAGTGAAGCGAGGGGAAACTATGGCTACACCTTC. As protein: CASSEARGNYGYTF.

V and J are TRBV27 and TRBJ1-5; D is ambiguous. Germline V lookup: CDR1 MNHEY, CDR2 SMNVEV (reference sequence). CDR3 size: 14 residues. Trimming removed 5 bases at V and 4 bases at J, with 12 bases between. DNA of the CDR3: TGTGCCAGCAGTCGTGGGCTGGGGAATCAGCCCCAGCATTTT. Amino acid sequence: CASSRGLGNQPQHF.

CDR3 sequence (DNA): TGTGCCAGCAGCTTGCCATCCAGGTACTCTGGAAACACCATATATTTT. This encodes CASSLPSRYSGNTIYF. V and J are TRBV5-6 and TRBJ1-3; D not resolved. V was shortened by 1 base and J by 0 bases, with 11 bases between the two germline ends. The CDR3 is made up of 16 amino acids. Germline lookup yields CDR1 SGHDT and CDR2 YYEEEE.

This chain uses TRBV20-1 with TRBJ2-7, with 8 bases fitting TRBD2. The CDR3 totals 16 residues. With V trimmed by 3 bases and J by 1 base, 11 bases remained unmatched. CDR1 is DFQATT, CDR2 SNEGSKA, per germline (reference sequence). The CDR3 DNA reads as TGCAGTGCTAGCCGTGATACTAGCGGAGGATCCTACGAGCAGTACTTC. Protein: CSASRDTSGGSYEQYF.

On this clonotype: Mismatch with germline at one junction end may stem from a read error. The chain links TRBV7-2 to TRBJ2-6; D not certain. Germline V gene sequence: CDR1 SGHTA, CDR2 FQGNSA. This CDR3 spans 17 amino acids. The DNA for the CDR3 is TGCGCCAGCAGCCAAGACCTACTCCCCTCTGGGGCCAACGTCCTGACTTTC. This codes for CASSQDLLPSGANVLTF.

This clonotype was observed a handful of times. The genes are TRBV7-2 and TRBJ2-5; D may be TRBD1 or TRBD2 (5 bases each). Germline-derived CDR1 and CDR2 are SGHTA and FQGNSA. The CDR3 covers 14 residues. V was pared by 1 base and J by 4 bases, with 10 bases between. The CDR3 nucleotides read TGTGCCAGCAGCTTAGAACCGGGACCAGAGACCCAGTACTTC. Amino acids: CASSLEPGPETQYF.

This chain links TRBV5-1 with TRBJ2-7; the D gene could be TRBD1 or TRBD2 (5 bases each). V lost 3 bases, J lost 6 bases, and 16 bases lay in between. Germline V gene data show CDR1 as SGHRS and CDR2 as YFSETQ. The CDR3 consists of 14 residues. The CDR3 region has the DNA TGCGCCAGCAGCTATGGGACCCTAACCGCCGAGCAGTACTTC. It encodes CASSYGTLTAEQYF.

The V call is TRBV20-1, the J call TRBJ2-6, with a weak D call TRBD1 (6 bases). V gave up 0 bases and J gave up 5 bases, with 11 bases separating them. From germline, CDR1 is DFQATT and CDR2 SNEGSKA (reference sequence). The CDR3 extends over 15 amino acids. CDR3 nucleotide sequence: TGCAGTGCTAGAGATAGTGGGACAAGGGCCAACGTCCTGACTTTC. Residues: CSARDSGTRANVLTF.